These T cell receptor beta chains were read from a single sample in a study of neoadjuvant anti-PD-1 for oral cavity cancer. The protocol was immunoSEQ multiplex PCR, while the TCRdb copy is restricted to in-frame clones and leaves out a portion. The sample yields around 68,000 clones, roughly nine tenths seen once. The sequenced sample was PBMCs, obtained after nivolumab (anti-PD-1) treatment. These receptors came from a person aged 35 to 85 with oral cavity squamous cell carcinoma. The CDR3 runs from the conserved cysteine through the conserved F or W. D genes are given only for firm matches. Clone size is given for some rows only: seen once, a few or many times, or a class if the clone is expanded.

CDR3 protein: CAWSANSNQPQHF
CDR3 DNA: TGTGCCTGGAGTGCTAATAGCAATCAGCCCCAGCATTTT
D gene: -
J gene: TRBJ1-5
V gene: TRBV30
clone size: -

CDR3 protein: CASSPTSGIDEKLFF
CDR3 DNA: TGTGCCAGCAGCCCTACATCAGGAATTGATGAAAAACTGTTTTTT
D gene: -
J gene: TRBJ1-4
V gene: TRBV7-6
clone size: -

CDR3 protein: CASSLGHTNTEAFF
CDR3 DNA: TGTGCCAGCAGCTTGGGACATACGAACACTGAAGCTTTCTTT
D gene: -
J gene: TRBJ1-1
V gene: TRBV11-3
clone size: -

CDR3 protein: CASSEQGSNQPQHF
CDR3 DNA: TGTGCCAGCAGTGAACAGGGAAGCAATCAGCCCCAGCATTTT
D gene: -
J gene: TRBJ1-5
V gene: TRBV6-1
clone size: once

CDR3 protein: CASSLRGDSSYNEQFF
CDR3 DNA: TGTGCCAGCAGCTTACGAGGGGACAGCTCCTACAATGAGCAGTTCTTC
D gene: TRBD1
J gene: TRBJ2-1
V gene: TRBV11-2
clone size: -

CDR3 protein: CASSIQGNNNQPQHF
CDR3 DNA: TGTGCCAGCAGCATACAGGGGAATAACAATCAGCCCCAGCATTTT
D gene: TRBD1
J gene: TRBJ1-5
V gene: TRBV5-4
clone size: -

CDR3 protein: CASSLPGTASYEQYF
CDR3 DNA: TGTGCCAGCAGTTTACCGGGGACCGCCAGCTACGAGCAGTACTTC
D gene: -
J gene: TRBJ2-7
V gene: TRBV28
clone size: -

CDR3 protein: CASSYSGQDSYEQYF
CDR3 DNA: TGTGCCAGCAGTTACTCGGGACAGGACTCCTACGAGCAGTACTTC
D gene: TRBD1
J gene: TRBJ2-7
V gene: TRBV6-5
clone size: -

CDR3 protein: CASSPRGGTSGYEQYF
CDR3 DNA: TGTGCCAGCAGCCCGCGGGGAGGGACTAGCGGCTACGAGCAGTACTTC
D gene: TRBD2
J gene: TRBJ2-7
V gene: TRBV7-9
clone size: -

CDR3 protein: CASSRQGFFSGYTF
CDR3 DNA: TGTGCCAGTAGTCGACAGGGGTTTTTCTCTGGCTACACCTTC
D gene: TRBD1
J gene: TRBJ1-2
V gene: TRBV19
clone size: few

CDR3 protein: CASSYDRVATGELFF
CDR3 DNA: TGCGCCAGCAGTTACGACAGGGTAGCCACCGGGGAGCTGTTTTTT
D gene: TRBD1
J gene: TRBJ2-2
V gene: TRBV5-1
clone size: -

CDR3 protein: CASSGLGGGSDEQFF
CDR3 DNA: TGTGCCAGCAGTGGACTTGGCGGGGGCAGCGATGAGCAGTTCTTC
D gene: -
J gene: TRBJ2-1
V gene: TRBV6-1
clone size: -

CDR3 protein: CASSQATKAQETQYF
CDR3 DNA: TGCGCCAGCAGCCAGGCGACAAAAGCGCAAGAGACCCAGTACTTC
D gene: -
J gene: TRBJ2-5
V gene: TRBV4-1
clone size: -

CDR3 protein: CAWSAYSNQPQHF
CDR3 DNA: TGTGCCTGGAGTGCGTATAGCAATCAGCCCCAGCATTTT
D gene: -
J gene: TRBJ1-5
V gene: TRBV30
clone size: -

CDR3 protein: CASSLDRVADTQYF
CDR3 DNA: TGTGCCAGTAGCTTGGACAGGGTTGCAGATACGCAGTATTTT
D gene: TRBD1
J gene: TRBJ2-3
V gene: TRBV19
clone size: once

CDR3 protein: CASSSETGLSFYGYTF
CDR3 DNA: TGTGCCAGCAGCTCTGAGACAGGCCTATCCTTCTATGGCTACACCTTC
D gene: -
J gene: TRBJ1-2
V gene: TRBV7-9
clone size: -

CDR3 protein: CASLVLDRFGTEAFF
CDR3 DNA: TGTGCCAGCTTGGTCCTGGACAGGTTCGGGACTGAAGCTTTCTTT
D gene: TRBD1
J gene: TRBJ1-1
V gene: TRBV19
clone size: -

CDR3 protein: CASSNRDRGPGNTIYF
CDR3 DNA: TGTGCCAGCAGCAACCGGGACAGGGGGCCTGGAAACACCATATATTTT
D gene: -
J gene: TRBJ1-3
V gene: TRBV21-1
clone size: -

CDR3 protein: CASSLDGETGVADTQYF
CDR3 DNA: TGTGCCAGCAGCTTAGATGGGGAGACAGGGGTGGCAGATACGCAGTATTTT
D gene: TRBD1
J gene: TRBJ2-3
V gene: TRBV11-2
clone size: -

CDR3 protein: CASSPGQGAFNEQFF
CDR3 DNA: TGTGCCAGCAGTCCCGGACAGGGGGCTTTCAATGAGCAGTTCTTC
D gene: TRBD1
J gene: TRBJ2-1
V gene: TRBV27
clone size: -

CDR3 protein: CASNQQVTEKLFF
CDR3 DNA: TGTGCCAGCAACCAACAGGTCACCGAAAAACTGTTTTTT
D gene: -
J gene: TRBJ1-4
V gene: TRBV7-9
clone size: -

CDR3 protein: CASGLFRFYGYTF
CDR3 DNA: TGTGCTAGTGGTTTATTCCGGTTCTATGGCTACACCTTC
D gene: -
J gene: TRBJ1-2
V gene: TRBV12-5
clone size: -

CDR3 protein: CASSRDYHPNTGELFF
CDR3 DNA: TGTGCCAGCAGCCGGGACTACCATCCGAACACCGGGGAGCTGTTTTTT
D gene: TRBD2
J gene: TRBJ2-2
V gene: TRBV4-2
clone size: once

CDR3 protein: CASSTLRTSIYGYTF
CDR3 DNA: TGTGCCAGTAGTACCCTCCGGACTTCGATCTATGGCTACACCTTC
D gene: -
J gene: TRBJ1-2
V gene: TRBV19
clone size: -

CDR3 protein: CASSGRNYGYTF
CDR3 DNA: TGTGCCAGCAGCGGACGGAACTATGGCTACACCTTC
D gene: -
J gene: TRBJ1-2
V gene: TRBV6-1
clone size: -

CDR3 protein: CASSPRGQSYNEQFF
CDR3 DNA: TGTGCCAGCAGCCCTCGGGGACAGTCCTACAATGAGCAGTTCTTC
D gene: TRBD1
J gene: TRBJ2-1
V gene: TRBV11-3
clone size: once

CDR3 protein: CSVGFGGPGELFF
CDR3 DNA: TGCAGCGTTGGTTTTGGGGGTCCCGGGGAGCTGTTTTTT
D gene: -
J gene: TRBJ2-2
V gene: TRBV29-1
clone size: -

CDR3 protein: CASRIPGGSDTEAFF
CDR3 DNA: TGTGCCAGCAGAATTCCAGGGGGTAGCGACACTGAAGCTTTCTTT
D gene: TRBD1
J gene: TRBJ1-1
V gene: TRBV7-9
clone size: -

CDR3 protein: CASSENYNEQFF
CDR3 DNA: TGCGCCAGCAGTGAAAACTACAATGAGCAGTTCTTC
D gene: -
J gene: TRBJ2-1
V gene: TRBV10-1
clone size: -

CDR3 protein: CASSPWEGGDEQFF
CDR3 DNA: TGTGCCAGCAGCCCCTGGGAAGGGGGCGATGAGCAGTTCTTC
D gene: TRBD1
J gene: TRBJ2-1
V gene: TRBV11-2
clone size: -

CDR3 protein: CASSLWSGGPRDTEAFF
CDR3 DNA: TGTGCCAGCAGTTTATGGTCCGGGGGGCCCCGGGACACTGAAGCTTTCTTT
D gene: -
J gene: TRBJ1-1
V gene: TRBV28
clone size: -

CDR3 protein: CASSLEGLVNSPLHF
CDR3 DNA: TGTGCCAGCAGCTTGGAAGGGTTAGTAAATTCACCCCTCCACTTT
D gene: -
J gene: TRBJ1-6
V gene: TRBV5-4
clone size: few

CDR3 protein: CASSSGAGGSYNEQFF
CDR3 DNA: TGTGCCAGCAGTTCGGGGGCGGGAGGGTCCTACAATGAGCAGTTCTTC
D gene: TRBD2
J gene: TRBJ2-1
V gene: TRBV27
clone size: -

CDR3 protein: CASSLIEQWGNYEQYF
CDR3 DNA: TGTGCCAGCAGCTTAATCGAACAGTGGGGGAACTACGAGCAGTACTTC
D gene: -
J gene: TRBJ2-7
V gene: TRBV7-3
clone size: -

CDR3 protein: CASKVNLLGYTF
CDR3 DNA: TGTGCCAGCAAGGTCAACTTGCTTGGCTACACCTTC
D gene: -
J gene: TRBJ1-2
V gene: TRBV2
clone size: -

CDR3 protein: CASSLTSLGETQYF
CDR3 DNA: TGTGCCAGCAGTTTGACTAGCTTGGGCGAGACCCAGTACTTC
D gene: TRBD2
J gene: TRBJ2-5
V gene: TRBV7-2
clone size: -

CDR3 protein: CASTSSGGAPLGTQYF
CDR3 DNA: TGTGCCAGCACCTCAAGCGGGGGGGCCCCCTTGGGTACGCAGTATTTT
D gene: TRBD2
J gene: TRBJ2-3
V gene: TRBV28
clone size: once

CDR3 protein: CASSPTGDTEAFF
CDR3 DNA: TGCGCCAGCAGCCCAACAGGGGACACTGAAGCTTTCTTT
D gene: TRBD1
J gene: TRBJ1-1
V gene: TRBV5-1
clone size: few

CDR3 protein: CASSAGLLDWAAKGGANVLTF
CDR3 DNA: TGTGCCAGTAGTGCCGGACTACTCGACTGGGCGGCTAAAGGGGGGGCCAACGTCCTGACTTTC
D gene: -
J gene: TRBJ2-6
V gene: TRBV19
clone size: -